The entry that follows covers one T cell receptor beta chain sequence. This record comes from a study of technical replicates of blood from a few donors. CDR1 is SGHTA, CDR2 FQGTGA, per germline. This CDR3 is 13 amino acids long. V gave up 5 bases and J gave up 2 bases, with 7 bases separating them. Assay: immunoSEQ multiplex PCR; the TCRdb copy retains only in-frame clones and omits some. The profile shows about 75,000 clones, approximately 97% of them singletons. The receptor was derived from a human donor in good health. The material sequenced was T cells isolated from PBMCs. J is TRBJ2-1 and V is TRBV7-3; D not certain. CDR3 nucleotides: TGTGCCAGCAGCCCCAGCGCCTACAATGAGCAGTTCTTC. Its translation: CASSPSAYNEQFF.